The 5 T cell receptor beta chains below come from one sample, sequenced in a study of blood T cells in healthy people across ages. A J-beta primer mix and a sample-barcoded 5' primer were used in a second PCR of about 7 to 11 cycles. One entry per CDR3 protein, called by TCRdb with MiXCR from the 5' RACE reads. The sample includes hundreds of thousands of distinct CDR3 sequences, roughly 60% seen only once; the top ten take about 20%. Sequenced input: blood. Receptors were obtained from a man under 40 in good health.

In this sample, this clonotype turned up a few times. The rearrangement joins TRBV7-9 to TRBJ2-1, with 11 bases fitting TRBD2. This CDR3 region has 15 residues. Unmatched junction bases numbered 3, after V lost 5 bases and J lost 3 bases. In germline, CDR1 is SEHNR, CDR2 FQNEAQ (reference sequence). CDR3 protein: CASSGGLADYNEQFF. Written as DNA, the CDR3 is TGTGCCAGCAGCGGGGGACTAGCGGACTACAATGAGCAGTTCTTC.

The chain joins TRBV12-3 or TRBV12-4 to TRBJ2-3; 9 bases match TRBD2. The CDR3 sequence is 14 residues long. Trimming removed 3 bases from V and 6 bases from J; junction bases left unmatched: 4. This CDR3 is CASSLAGGWDTQYF. The DNA of the CDR3 is TGTGCCAGCAGTTTGGCGGGAGGGTGGGATACGCAGTATTTT.

There are a few counts of this clonotype. The chain recombines TRBV20-1 with TRBJ1-5; TRBD1 matches at 7 bases. The CDR3 spans 14 residues. The J segment lost 4 bases and the V segment lost 3 bases, leaving 6 bases of the junction unmatched. CDR1 is DFQATT and CDR2 is SNEGSKA in the germline V gene (reference sequence). CDR3: CSARNDRENQPQHF. In DNA, the CDR3 is TGCAGTGCTAGGAATGACAGGGAAAATCAGCCCCAGCATTTT.

The chain combines TRBV20-1 with TRBJ1-1, with a possible D match to TRBD1 (6 bases). CDR3 size: 14 residues. Germline loops: CDR1 DFQATT, CDR2 SNEGSKA (reference sequence). The V gene lost 8 bases and the J gene lost 5 bases, with 21 bases spanning the gap. The CDR3: CSTPGALGGTEAFF. Here the CDR3 DNA reads TGCAGTACGCCAGGGGCTTTAGGAGGTACTGAAGCTTTCTTT.

This clonotype was found many times. This chain links TRBV29-1 with TRBJ2-7, with a possible D match to TRBD2 (6 bases). The V gene lost 4 bases and the J gene lost 2 bases, with 18 bases spanning the gap. The CDR3 consists of 15 residues. Germline values: CDR1 SQVTM, CDR2 ANQGSEA. The CDR3 here is CSVGKLRRTTYEQYF. The CDR3 nucleotides are TGCAGCGTTGGGAAGTTACGACGGACTACCTACGAGCAGTACTTC.